This T cell receptor (beta chain) comes out of a study of identifying expanded T cells in peripheral blood. About this clone: Its antigen is unidentified.

Study-level findings and limits: Differentially abundant clones: roughly 1.2 between replicates, about 15 at around 14 days, 18 to 20 at four.

Assay used: immunoSEQ multiplex PCR; TCRdb lists only in-frame clones, some missing. The repertoire holds 75,000 to 90,000 clones, 85% to 90% seen once, with 7% to 8.5% in the top ten. V was clipped by 5 bases and J by 3 bases; unmatched bases: 6. The germline V gene has CDR1 LNHDA and CDR2 SQIVND (reference sequence). This CDR3 is built from 15 residues. J is TRBJ2-1 and V is TRBV19; 8 nucleotides align to TRBD2. The receptor's source is a person aged 18-69 years in good health. What was sequenced was blood. CDR3: CASSVIAGNYNEQFF. The DNA for the CDR3 is TGTGCCAGTAGTGTTATAGCGGGGAACTACAATGAGCAGTTCTTC. Filled out from reference TRBV19 and TRBJ2-1, the complete variable domain reads DGGITQSPKYLFRKEGQNVTLSCEQNLNHDAMYWYRQDPGQGLRLIYYSQIVNDFQKGDIAEGYSVSREKKESFPLTVTSAQKNPTAFYLCASSVIAGNYNEQFFGPGTRLTVL.